This T cell receptor (beta chain) was documented in a study of regulatory T cells in long-lasting Graves disease. Germline V gives CDR1 SNHLY, CDR2 FYNNEI. V lost 7 bases to trimming and J lost 3 bases; unmatched junction nucleotides: 5. CDR3 length equals 14 residues. Regarding time point: newly diagnosed GD, antithyroid drugs for less than 3 months. After RNA was extracted from PBMCs, the TCR library was made from it. Regarding the study as a whole: Exclusively peripheral blood, rather than thyroid tissue, was studied.

Arm-PCR with iRepertoire HTBI primers amplified the CDR3 regions for these TCR beta libraries. TCRdb recomputed calls from the multiplex PCR reads with MiXCR, one row per CDR3 protein. The sample has 680,000 or so distinct CDR3 sequences, around 17% seen once. The sample holds many counts of this clonotype. Its antigen is unknown. This sample was shared with a second study, whose subject was T cells in Graves' hyperthyroidism and ophthalmopathy. Per that paper: The study used the HTBI primer set for a first-round RT-PCR of the TCR CDR3.

The chain uses TRBV2 and TRBJ2-1; the match to TRBD2 covers 8 bases. The sequencing used peripheral blood mononuclear cells (PBMCs), collected at new diagnosis, from a patient treated with antithyroid drugs. The sequence derives from a woman between 25 and 40 years old with Graves disease. As DNA, the CDR3 is TGTGCCAGCAATGGACTAGCTAACTACAATGAGCAGTTCTTC. Amino acids: CASNGLANYNEQFF.